This T cell receptor beta chain was observed in a study of T cell responses to AZD1222 COVID-19 vaccine. Measured with immunoSEQ multiplex PCR; TCRdb has only the in-frame clones, and not every one. The sample yields under 150,000 clones, roughly 90% seen once. This CDR3 has 17 amino acids. The germline V and J ends were trimmed by 8 bases and 3 bases, with 25 bases remaining between them. Germline values: CDR1 MDHEN, CDR2 SYDVKM. The chain joins TRBV28 to TRBJ1-1; unclear D gene. This clonotype was obtained from an adult who received the AZD1222 COVID-19 vaccine. The sequenced sample was peripheral blood, obtained 28 days after the second AZD1222 dose. CDR3 region: CASSTYGELSHHTEAFF. CDR3 bases: TGTGCCAGCTCCACCTACGGCGAATTGAGCCATCACACTGAAGCTTTCTTT.